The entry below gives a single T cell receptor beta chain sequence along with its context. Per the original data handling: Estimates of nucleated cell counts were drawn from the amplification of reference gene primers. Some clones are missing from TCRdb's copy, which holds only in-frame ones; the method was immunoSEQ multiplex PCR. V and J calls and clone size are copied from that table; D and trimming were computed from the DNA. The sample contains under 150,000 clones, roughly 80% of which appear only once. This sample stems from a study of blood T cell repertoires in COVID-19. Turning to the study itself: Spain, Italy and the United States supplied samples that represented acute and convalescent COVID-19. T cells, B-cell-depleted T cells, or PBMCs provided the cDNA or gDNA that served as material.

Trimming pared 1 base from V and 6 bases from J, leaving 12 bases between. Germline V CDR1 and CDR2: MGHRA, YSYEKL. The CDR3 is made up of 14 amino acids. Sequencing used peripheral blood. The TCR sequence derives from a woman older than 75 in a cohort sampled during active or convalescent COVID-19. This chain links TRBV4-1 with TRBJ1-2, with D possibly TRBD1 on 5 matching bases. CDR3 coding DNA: TGCGCCAGCAGCCAAGTTGCCAGGGTTGATGGCTACACCTTC. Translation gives CASSQVARVDGYTF.